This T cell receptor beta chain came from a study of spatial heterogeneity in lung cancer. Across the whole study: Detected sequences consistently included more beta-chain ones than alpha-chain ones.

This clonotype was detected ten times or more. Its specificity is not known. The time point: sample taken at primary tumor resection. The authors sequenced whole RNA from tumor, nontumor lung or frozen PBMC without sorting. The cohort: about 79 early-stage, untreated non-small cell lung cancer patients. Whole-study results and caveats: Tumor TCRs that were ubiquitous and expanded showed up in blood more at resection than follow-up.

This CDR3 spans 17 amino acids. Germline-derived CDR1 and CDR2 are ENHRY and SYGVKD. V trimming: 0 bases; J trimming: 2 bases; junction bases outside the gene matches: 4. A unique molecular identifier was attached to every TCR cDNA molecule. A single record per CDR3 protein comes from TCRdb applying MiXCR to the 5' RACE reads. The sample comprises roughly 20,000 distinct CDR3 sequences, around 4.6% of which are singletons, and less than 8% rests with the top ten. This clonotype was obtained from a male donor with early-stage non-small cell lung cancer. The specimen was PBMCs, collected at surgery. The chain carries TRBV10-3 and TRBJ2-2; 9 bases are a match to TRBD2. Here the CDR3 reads CAISESGLALNTGELFF. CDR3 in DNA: TGTGCCATCAGTGAGTCGGGACTAGCCCTAAACACCGGGGAGCTGTTTTTT.